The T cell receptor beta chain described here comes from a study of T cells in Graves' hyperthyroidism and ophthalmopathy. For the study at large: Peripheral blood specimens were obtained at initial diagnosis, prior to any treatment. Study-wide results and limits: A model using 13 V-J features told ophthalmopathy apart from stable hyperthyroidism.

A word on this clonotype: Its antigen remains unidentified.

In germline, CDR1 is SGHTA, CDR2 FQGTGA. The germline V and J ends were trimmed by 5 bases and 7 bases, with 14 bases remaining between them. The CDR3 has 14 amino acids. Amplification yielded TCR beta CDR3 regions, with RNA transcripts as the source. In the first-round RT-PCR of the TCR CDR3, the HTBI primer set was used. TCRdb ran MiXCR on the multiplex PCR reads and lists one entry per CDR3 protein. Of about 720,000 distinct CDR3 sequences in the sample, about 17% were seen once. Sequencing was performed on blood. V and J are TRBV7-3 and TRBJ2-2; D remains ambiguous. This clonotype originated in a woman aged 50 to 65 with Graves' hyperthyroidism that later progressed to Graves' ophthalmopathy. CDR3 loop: CASSLDPQVGELFF. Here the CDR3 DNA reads TGTGCCAGCAGCCTGGACCCTCAGGTCGGGGAGCTGTTTTTT. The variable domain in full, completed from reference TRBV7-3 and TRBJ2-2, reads GAGVSQTPSNKVTEKGKYVELRCDPISGHTALYWYRQSLGQGPEFLIYFQGTGAADDSGLPNDRFFAVRPEGSVSTLKIQRTERGDSAVYLCASSLDPQVGELFFGEGSRLTVL.